The 28 T cell receptor beta chains presented below share a single source sample, sequenced in a study of cytotoxic CD8 clonotypes in ibrutinib-treated CLL. Data came from immunoSEQ multiplex PCR; TCRdb stores just in-frame clones and leaves some out. The data hold some 150,000 clones, with 79% observed a single time. Specimen: PBMCs, collected after 12 months of ibrutinib treatment. The receptors derive from a human donor with chronic lymphocytic leukemia.

The chain employs TRBV5-4 and TRBJ2-5; 11 nucleotides align to TRBD1. There are 14 residues in the CDR3. From germline, CDR1 is SGHNT and CDR2 YYREEE (reference sequence). The V segment lost 2 bases and the J segment 4 bases; nucleotides outside the gene matches: 1. CDR3: CASSLGTGGETQYF. The DNA of the CDR3 is TGTGCCAGCAGCTTAGGGACAGGGGGAGAGACCCAGTACTTC. Drawing the rest from reference TRBV5-4 and TRBJ2-5, the complete variable domain is ETGVTQSPTHLIKTRGQQVTLRCSSQSGHNTVSWYQQALGQGPQFIFQYYREEENGRGNFPPRFSGLQFPNYSSELNVNALELDDSALYLCASSLGTGGETQYFGPGTRLLVL.

In its sample, this clone was seen once. This CDR3 is CASSLGLAGVPNEQFF. CDR3 coding DNA: TGTGCCAGCAGCTTGGGACTAGCGGGAGTTCCCAATGAGCAGTTCTTC. The gene calls are TRBV7-9 and TRBJ2-1, with TRBD2 matching over 14 bases. The CDR3 has 16 residues. The V and J ends lost 3 bases and 6 bases, in that order; junction bases with no gene match: 4. Germline V gene data show CDR1 as SEHNR and CDR2 as FQNEAQ (reference sequence).

V gene TRBV30 combines with J gene TRBJ1-1; D remains unclear. V lost 3 bases and J lost 6, with 14 bases in between. The CDR3 is made up of 13 amino acids. Per germline, CDR1 GTSNPN and CDR2 SVGIG (reference sequence). The CDR3 region is CAWSGVLGAEAFF. The CDR3 DNA is TGTGCCTGGAGCGGCGTTTTGGGCGCTGAAGCTTTCTTT.

The V gene is TRBV7-2, the J gene TRBJ2-7; 7 positions agree with TRBD1. The CDR3 has 13 amino acids. V shed 2 bases, J shed 2 bases, and the junction held 0 bases outside the gene matches. Germline CDR1 and CDR2: SGHTA and FQGNSA. The DNA of the CDR3 is TGTGCCAGCAGCTTACAGGGGGCCTACGAGCAGTACTTC. This translates into CASSLQGAYEQYF.

The chain is built from TRBV9 and TRBJ2-3; 8 bases fit TRBD2. Germline values: CDR1 SGDLS, CDR2 YYNGEE. The CDR3 is 17 amino acids. V trimming: 0 bases; J trimming: 0 bases; junction bases outside the gene matches: 6. In DNA, the CDR3 is TGTGCCAGCAGCGTAGCCGCGGGAGGCCCTAGCACAGATACGCAGTATTTT. It encodes CASSVAAGGPSTDTQYF.

There are a few counts of this clone. The rearrangement uses TRBV11-2 and TRBJ1-5; D is uncertain. Germline V CDR1 and CDR2: SGHAT, FQNNGV. The CDR3 is 16 amino acids. With 5 bases removed from V and 6 bases from J, the gap between germline ends came to 20 bases. CDR3 DNA sequence: TGTGCCAGCAGCCACGTCTCCTGGACGGCTCGTCAGCCCCAGCATTTT. Its protein product is CASSHVSWTARQPQHF.

This chain joins TRBV6-5 and TRBJ2-7; D remains unclear. The CDR3 contains 14 residues. CDR1 is MNHEY, CDR2 SVGAGI, per germline. V lost 6 bases and J 3 bases, leaving 15 bases between the germline ends. This CDR3 reads CASRNQDGNYEQYF. CDR3 coding DNA: TGTGCCAGCAGAAACCAGGACGGAAACTACGAGCAGTACTTC.

The V gene is TRBV7-9, the J gene TRBJ2-3; D may be TRBD1 (8 bases). V was clipped by 6 bases and J by 3 bases, with 16 bases between them. From germline, CDR1 is SEHNR and CDR2 FQNEAQ (reference sequence). CDR3 length: 15 residues. The CDR3 sequence is CASRPTGEGTDTQYF. CDR3 DNA: TGTGCCAGCAGACCGACAGGGGAGGGGACAGATACGCAGTATTTT.

The chain combines TRBV19 with TRBJ1-1; D is undetermined. Germline V gene sequence: CDR1 LNHDA, CDR2 SQIVND (reference sequence). Trimming removed 3 bases at V and 1 base at J, with 12 bases between. This CDR3 spans 15 amino acids. The CDR3 DNA reads TGTGCCAGTAGTATTTTCGTCCCCCCGAACACTGAAGCTTTCTTT. Its protein product is CASSIFVPPNTEAFF.

This sequence joins TRBV18 and TRBJ1-4; TRBD1 matches at 10 bases. CDR1 and CDR2 (germline): KGHSH, LQKENI. The ends lost 3 bases at V and 6 bases at J; junction bases unmatched: 1. The CDR3 has 14 residues. This chain's CDR3 is CASSPGTGDEKLFF. The CDR3 nucleotides are TGTGCCAGCTCACCCGGGACAGGGGATGAAAAACTGTTTTTT.

V usage is TRBV11-3 and J usage is TRBJ2-1; 7 nucleotides align to TRBD2. The CDR3 runs 15 residues. CDR1 and CDR2 from the germline V gene are SGHNT and YENEEA. J was trimmed by 5 bases and V by 0 bases; bases with no gene match: 4. CDR3 in amino acids: CASSLDGAGNNEQFF. In nucleotides, the CDR3 is TGTGCCAGCAGCTTAGACGGAGCGGGGAACAATGAGCAGTTCTTC.

This clone was seen a handful of times. The J gene is TRBJ2-7, the V gene TRBV10-3; D not certain. The CDR3 runs to 15 residues. V dropped 7 bases and J dropped 4 bases, with 20 bases sitting between them. Per the germline V gene, CDR1 is ENHRY and CDR2 is SYGVKD. CDR3 region: CAITANSTAVYEQYF. The CDR3 DNA follows: TGTGCCATCACCGCGAACTCAACAGCAGTGTACGAGCAGTACTTC.

This chain uses TRBV29-1 with TRBJ1-1; possible D gene TRBD1, 5 bases. Germline CDR1 is SQVTM and CDR2 is ANQGSEA. CDR3 size: 11 residues. Trimming cost V 7 bases and J 3 bases, with 9 bases left between them. CDR3 nucleotides: TGCAGCGCCGACAGAGACACTGAAGCTTTCTTT. Translation: CSADRDTEAFF.

Written as DNA, the CDR3 is TGCAGCGCATCGACAGGGTTCTCCTACGAGCAGTACTTC. Its protein is CSASTGFSYEQYF. The rearrangement joins TRBV29-1 to TRBJ2-7; 7 bases fit TRBD1. Germline V lookup: CDR1 SQVTM, CDR2 ANQGSEA. V gave up 7 bases and J gave up 0 bases; unmatched junction bases: 6. The CDR3 contains 13 residues.

The chain employs TRBV14 and TRBJ2-7, with D tentatively TRBD2 (6 bases). Germline CDR1 is SGHDN and CDR2 is FVKESK. V was cut by 1 base and J by 6 bases, with 10 bases left in between. The CDR3 length is 13 residues. The DNA of the CDR3 is TGTGCCAGCAGCCAAGTTAGAGCGGGCGAGCAGTACTTC. This codes for CASSQVRAGEQYF.

There are a few counts of this clone. This chain connects TRBV7-8 to TRBJ2-1; D call uncertain. The germline CDR1 and CDR2 sequences are SGHVS and FQNEAQ. The CDR3 totals 12 residues. The ends were cut back, 1 base at V and 7 bases at J, with 5 bases in the middle. CDR3 sequence reads: CASSLVGNEQFF. For the CDR3, the DNA is TGTGCCAGCAGCTTAGTAGGGAATGAGCAGTTCTTC.

The J gene is TRBJ2-5, the V gene TRBV28, with a possible D match to TRBD1 (6 bases). Germline loops: CDR1 MDHEN, CDR2 SYDVKM. The CDR3 length is 14 residues. The CDR3 nucleotides are TGTGCGGTCAACCCACAGGGCCCCCTAGAGACCCAGTACTTC. This sequence encodes CAVNPQGPLETQYF.

The chain is built from TRBV2 and TRBJ2-2, with unresolved D. The CDR3 loop spans 12 amino acids. Germline values: CDR1 SNHLY, CDR2 FYNNEI. The V and J ends lost 8 bases and 7 bases respectively, with 11 bases between them. In nucleotides, the CDR3 is TGTGCCAGCGGGCTAGTAGGCGGGGAGCTGTTTTTT. It translates to CASGLVGGELFF.

The chain uses TRBV9 and TRBJ2-7; D is unresolved. Germline CDR1 and CDR2: SGDLS and YYNGEE. The ends were cut back, 1 base at V and 3 bases at J, with 8 bases in the middle. The CDR3 covers 13 residues. The CDR3 is CASSVQPNYEQYF. In DNA form, the CDR3 reads TGTGCCAGCAGCGTACAACCGAACTACGAGCAGTACTTC. The entire variable domain, with the rest obtained from reference TRBV9 and TRBJ2-7, is as follows: DSGVTQTPKHLITATGQRVTLRCSPRSGDLSVYWYQQSLDQGLQFLIQYYNGEERAKGNILERFSAQQFPDLHSELNLSSLELGDSALYFCASSVQPNYEQYFGPGTRLTVT.

The chain carries TRBV4-1 and TRBJ1-5; D is perhaps TRBD1 (5 bases). CDR1 and CDR2 from the germline V gene are MGHRA and YSYEKL. CDR3 length: 15 amino acids. V lost 1 base to trimming and J lost 6 bases, with 13 bases between them. CDR3 protein: CASSQGGREGQPQHF. The CDR3 region has the DNA TGCGCCAGCAGCCAAGGGGGCAGGGAAGGTCAGCCCCAGCATTTT.

This chain connects TRBV7-2 to TRBJ2-5; weak D call: TRBD2 (6 bases). V was shortened by 5 bases and J by 2 bases, with 12 bases between the two germline ends. The CDR3 runs 14 residues. Germline V lookup: CDR1 SGHTA, CDR2 FQGNSA. CDR3 sequence (DNA): TGTGCCAGCAGCCCCGCTAGCGATCAAGAGACCCAGTACTTC. Translating it yields CASSPASDQETQYF.

The V and J genes are TRBV10-3 and TRBJ2-5; D is ambiguous. Trimming removed 0 bases from V and 1 base from J, with 9 bases in between. This CDR3 spans 15 amino acids. CDR1 and CDR2 (germline): ENHRY, SYGVKD. CDR3 protein: CAISESWATQETQYF. CDR3 DNA sequence: TGTGCCATCAGTGAGTCGTGGGCCACCCAAGAGACCCAGTACTTC.

CDR3 in amino acids: CASSSLLETQYF. The CDR3 DNA reads TGTGCCAGCAGTTCACTCTTGGAGACCCAGTACTTC. This chain connects TRBV5-4 to TRBJ2-5; D is undetermined. CDR3 size: 12 residues. Trimming left V 5 bases short and J 5 bases short, with 10 bases between. The germline V gene has CDR1 SGHNT and CDR2 YYREEE (reference sequence).

The J gene is TRBJ2-5, the V gene TRBV12-5; D assignment may be TRBD1 or TRBD2 (6 bases each). CDR3 length equals 13 residues. Germline V gives CDR1 LGHNT, CDR2 FRNRAP. Trimming took 6 bases from V and 6 from J, leaving 14 bases between them. The CDR3 DNA follows: TGTGCTAGTGGGGCCGGGGGCCTCAAGACCCAGTACTTC. This codes for CASGAGGLKTQYF.

This clone was seen a few times. This chain's CDR3 is CASSSRTGLNTEAFF. The CDR3 nucleotides are TGTGCCAGCAGCTCCAGGACAGGGTTGAACACTGAAGCTTTCTTT. The chain recombines TRBV11-2 with TRBJ1-1, with 8 nucleotides matching TRBD1. From germline, CDR1 is SGHAT and CDR2 FQNNGV. The length of the CDR3 is 15 residues. With 4 bases clipped from V and 0 bases from J, the junction kept 4 bases outside the gene matches.

The DNA for the CDR3 is TGTGCCAGCAGCTTCGGACAGTTTTCTGGGGCCAACGTCCTGACTTTC. Translated, it gives CASSFGQFSGANVLTF. The chain couples TRBV5-6 to TRBJ2-6; D is possibly TRBD1 (6 bases). The CDR3 covers 16 residues. Germline V CDR1 and CDR2: SGHDT, YYEEEE. Trimming shortened V by 2 bases and J by 1 base, and 10 bases separated the two germline ends. Looking up the rest from reference TRBV5-6 and TRBJ2-6 gives the full variable domain: DAGVTQSPTHLIKTRGQQVTLRCSPKSGHDTVSWYQQALGQGPQFIFQYYEEEERQRGNFPDRFSGHQFPNYSSELNVNALLLGDSALYLCASSFGQFSGANVLTFGAGSRLTVL.

V gene TRBV7-9 combines with J gene TRBJ1-2; TRBD1 matches at 8 bases. CDR1 SEHNR and CDR2 FQNEAQ come from the germline V gene (reference sequence). The CDR3 has 17 residues. V shed 1 base and J 7 bases; nucleotides not matched to a gene: 14. Here the CDR3 reads CASSLGGARGPSGGYTF. In nucleotides, the CDR3 is TGTGCCAGCAGCTTAGGGGGTGCCAGGGGGCCCAGCGGTGGCTACACCTTC.

As DNA, the CDR3 is TGTGCCAGCAGCCCCCGAGCTAGCGGGAGAAACGAGCAGTACTTC. This encodes CASSPRASGRNEQYF. V is TRBV9 and J is TRBJ2-7, with 10 bases identical to TRBD2. Germline CDR1 SGDLS, CDR2 YYNGEE. Trimming cost V 4 bases and J 5 bases; bases outside gene matches: 9. This CDR3 is 15 amino acids long. Full variable domain (missing parts from reference TRBV9 and TRBJ2-7): DSGVTQTPKHLITATGQRVTLRCSPRSGDLSVYWYQQSLDQGLQFLIQYYNGEERAKGNILERFSAQQFPDLHSELNLSSLELGDSALYFCASSPRASGRNEQYFGPGTRLTVT.